This T cell receptor beta chain was sequenced during a study of T cells in Graves' hyperthyroidism and ophthalmopathy. Study in general: Peripheral blood was acquired at first diagnosis, ahead of any therapy whatsoever.

Diagnosing involved the use of clinical symptoms, serum thyroxine and TRAb, thyroid ultrasound and orbital computed tomography. Fresh peripheral blood, around 10 ml, yielded the PBMCs. Using RNA transcripts as the source, TCR beta CDR3 regions were amplified. A first-round RT-PCR of the TCR CDR3 used the HTBI primer set. TCRdb passed the multiplex PCR reads through MiXCR, listing each CDR3 protein once. The sample carries nearly 600,000 distinct CDR3 sequences, 11% to 15% recorded once. Study-wide points: Median prediction lead before ophthalmopathy onset was 5.5 to 7 months with the model.

The sample holds many counts of this clonotype. Its target is not known. What was sequenced was blood. The receptor was isolated from a woman aged 18-29 years with Graves' ophthalmopathy.

The CDR3 nucleotides read TGTGCCAGCAGTGATCGGGACAGGGGGCTCGGCGAGCAGTACTTC. Encoded protein: CASSDRDRGLGEQYF. V is TRBV2 and J is TRBJ2-7; 12 bases are shared with TRBD1. V lost 3 bases, J lost 6 bases, and 6 bases stayed unmatched. CDR3 size: 15 residues. In germline, CDR1 is SNHLY, CDR2 FYNNEI.